This T cell receptor beta chain came from a study of OX40 agonist ivuxolimab in advanced cancers. The overall study: Ivuxolimab, which is an agonistic anti-OX40 (CD134) antibody, was administered to the patients. Head and neck, renal cell, melanoma or hepatocellular carcinoma were the cancers that dose-escalation patients had.

As to this clone: Its matching antigen is unknown.

The protocol was immunoSEQ multiplex PCR, while the TCRdb copy is restricted to in-frame clones and leaves out a portion. This sample has approximately 99,000 clones; roughly 90% occur once, and the top ten carry roughly 5.5%. There are 13 residues in the CDR3. The germline gives CDR1 MNHEY, CDR2 SVGAGI. With 0 bases removed from V and 12 bases from J, the gap between germline ends came to 11 bases. Overall study results and limits: Clonal expansion from baseline to week 6 occurred in both CD4+ and CD8+ T cells. In general, CD8+ T cells held more expanded clones than CD4+ did, on average.

V gene TRBV6-5 combines with J gene TRBJ1-4; D is unclear. Sequenced material: CD4+ or CD8+ T cells sorted from blood, taken in a trial of the OX40 agonist ivuxolimab. The sequence came from an adult with an advanced solid tumor such as melanoma, head and neck, liver or kidney cancer. The CDR3 is CASSYSEGRELFF. The CDR3 DNA reads TGTGCCAGCAGTTACTCGGAAGGACGGGAACTGTTTTTT.